This TCR beta chain was captured by sequencing in a study of T cell responses to AZD1222 COVID-19 vaccine. Study-wide results and limits: With two AZD1222 doses given, Spike-specific TCR breadth and depth both rose. Only 6 or 7 individuals given AZD1222 were seropositive at baseline.

Concerning this clone itself: The antigen remains undetermined. The junction does not match germline at one end; this may be a read error.

This table comes from immunoSEQ multiplex PCR, and its TCRdb copy is limited to in-frame clones, with some not included. The table has about 120,000 clones, 90% seen once. The CDR3 consists of 14 residues. CDR1 SGHDN and CDR2 FVKESK come from the germline V gene. This TCR derives from an adult in good health. Sequencing used peripheral blood, obtained on day 0 of AZD1222 vaccination. The chain links TRBV14 to TRBJ2-2; D possibly corresponds to TRBD2 (5 bases). The CDR3 protein is CASSQELNTGDLFF. The CDR3 DNA reads as TGTGCCAGCAGCCAAGAGCTGAACACCGGGGATCTGTTTTTT.